Shown below are 19 T cell receptor beta chains from a single sample sequenced in a study of CD8+ T cells in alopecia areata. Sequencing used cDNA as its template, made by extracting RNA and reverse transcribing it. Measured with immunoSEQ multiplex PCR; TCRdb has only the in-frame clones, and not every one. The table shows 150,000 to 200,000 clones, with about 60% occurring only once. Treatment meaning: oral pan-JAK inhibitor, 5-10 mg twice daily. The sample consisted of CD8+ T cells sorted from blood, taken at week 24, from a patient treated with tofacitinib. The source is a human donor with alopecia areata.

This clone was seen more than once but under ten times. The chain links TRBV7-9 to TRBJ2-1; D might be TRBD1 (6 bases). V dropped 5 bases and J dropped 3 bases, with 14 bases sitting between them. Germline CDR1 reads SEHNR; CDR2 reads FQNEAQ (reference sequence). The CDR3 runs 15 residues. The CDR3 region is CASSPRTENYNEQFF. The CDR3 nucleotides are TGTGCCAGCAGCCCCCGGACAGAAAACTACAATGAGCAGTTCTTC. The whole variable domain, filled in from reference TRBV7-9 and TRBJ2-1, reads DTGVSQNPRHKITKRGQNVTFRCDPISEHNRLYWYRQTLGQGPEFLTYFQNEAQLEKSRLLSDRFSAERPKGSFSTLEIQRTEQGDSAMYLCASSPRTENYNEQFFGPGTRLTVL.

The gene calls are TRBV13 and TRBJ2-3, with 11 bases matching TRBD2. J was trimmed by 7 bases and V by 4 bases; bases with no gene match: 7. There are 15 residues in the CDR3. Per germline, CDR1 PRHDT and CDR2 FYEKMQ (reference sequence). The CDR3 sequence is CASSSGLAAPNTQYF. The CDR3, as DNA: TGTGCCAGCAGCTCGGGACTAGCGGCTCCAAATACGCAGTATTTT.

Note on this clone: One base away lies a much larger clone, so this may be a sequencing read error. The chain links TRBV7-8 to TRBJ2-3; D is uncertain. Trimming removed 5 bases at V and 2 bases at J, with 2 bases between. Per germline, CDR1 SGHVS and CDR2 FQNEAQ. The CDR3 extends over 11 amino acids. The CDR3 DNA sequence: TGTGCCAGCAGCACCACAGATACGCAGTATTTT. Residues: CASSTTDTQYF.

V usage is TRBV10-3 and J usage is TRBJ1-1; TRBD1 matches 7 bases. From germline, CDR1 is ENHRY and CDR2 SYGVKD. V was pared by 10 bases and J by 1 base, with 9 bases of the junction left unmatched. This CDR3 region has 14 residues. The CDR3 DNA sequence: TGTGCCACAAAGGTGGGACAGAAGAACACTGAAGCTTTCTTT. It codes for CATKVGQKNTEAFF.

In this sample, this clone turned up a few times. The chain links TRBV25-1 to TRBJ1-2; a weak D match, TRBD1 (6 bases). The CDR3 extends over 15 amino acids. The ends were cut back, 2 bases at V and 2 bases at J, with 12 bases in the middle. Germline V CDR1 and CDR2: MGHDK, SYGVNS. CDR3 nucleotide sequence: TGTGCCAGCAGTGAAGAGGGGGGGCTAAACTATGGCTACACCTTC. Protein: CASSEEGGLNYGYTF.

The chain couples TRBV2 to TRBJ2-1, with D perhaps TRBD1 (6 bases). V dropped 8 bases and J dropped 1 base, with 9 bases sitting between them. In germline, CDR1 is SNHLY, CDR2 FYNNEI. The CDR3 is 13 amino acids. CDR3 sequence reads: CASFGTSYNEQFF. The CDR3 nucleotides are TGTGCCAGCTTTGGGACATCCTACAATGAGCAGTTCTTC. Filled out from reference TRBV2 and TRBJ2-1, the complete variable domain reads EPEVTQTPSHQVTQMGQEVILRCVPISNHLYFYWYRQILGQKVEFLVSFYNNEISEKSEIFDDQFSVERPDGSNFTLKIRSTKLEDSAMYFCASFGTSYNEQFFGPGTRLTVL.

This clone was counted once. This chain links TRBV7-6 with TRBJ2-6; either TRBD1 or TRBD2 may supply D (6 bases each). In germline, CDR1 is SGHVS, CDR2 FNYEAQ. Trimming pared 4 bases from V and 4 bases from J, leaving 17 bases between. The CDR3 consists of 17 residues. The DNA of the CDR3 is TGTGCCAGCAGCTCCCCGACGGGGGCGGCCGGGGCCAACGTCCTGACTTTC. Translated: CASSSPTGAAGANVLTF.

The chain combines TRBV19 with TRBJ2-7; maybe TRBD2 (7 bases). CDR1 is LNHDA, CDR2 SQIVND, per germline (reference sequence). Trimming took off 4 bases at V and 0 bases at J, with 10 bases between the two ends. The CDR3 sequence is 14 residues long. The chain's CDR3 is CASSSGGHSYEQYF. The CDR3 region has the DNA TGTGCCAGTAGTAGCGGGGGACACTCCTACGAGCAGTACTTC.

The chain recombines TRBV5-6 with TRBJ2-7, with D perhaps being TRBD1 or TRBD2 (6 bases each). The CDR3 covers 15 residues. Germline-derived CDR1 and CDR2 are SGHDT and YYEEEE. V was trimmed by 5 bases and J by 0 bases, leaving 15 bases between them. The CDR3 nucleotides are TGTGCCAGCAGGGCTCGGGGGCTGAGCTCCTACGAGCAGTACTTC. It codes for CASRARGLSSYEQYF.

In nucleotides, the CDR3 is TGTGCCAGCAGCTTCCGACAGGGCGGTAACGCGGAGACCCAGTACTTC. This gives the protein CASSFRQGGNAETQYF. The V and J genes are TRBV9 and TRBJ2-5, with 7 bases fitting TRBD1. The CDR3 sequence is 16 residues long. Per the germline V gene, CDR1 is SGDLS and CDR2 is YYNGEE. V lost 4 bases and J lost 5; bases outside the gene matches: 14.

J is TRBJ2-3 and V is TRBV29-1; 11 bases fit TRBD2. This CDR3 has 19 amino acids. CDR1 and CDR2 from the germline V gene are SQVTM and ANQGSEA. The V and J ends lost 1 base and 5 bases, in that order; junction bases with no gene match: 17. CDR3 nucleotide sequence: TGCAGCGTTGAAGGATTAGCGGGGGGGCCGGAAAAAAGGGGAGATACGCAGTATTTT. This translates into CSVEGLAGGPEKRGDTQYF.

This rearrangement joins TRBV30 to TRBJ2-3; no clear D gene. The CDR3 runs to 13 residues. The germline V and J ends were trimmed by 0 bases and 0 bases, with 4 bases remaining between them. Germline loops: CDR1 GTSNPN, CDR2 SVGIG (reference sequence). For the CDR3, the DNA is TGTGCCTGGAGTGTATCTAGCACAGATACGCAGTATTTT. Its protein is CAWSVSSTDTQYF.

The chain employs TRBV28 and TRBJ1-1; unclear D gene. Germline assignment: CDR1 MDHEN and CDR2 SYDVKM. V was clipped by 10 bases and J by 1 base, with 16 bases between them. The length of the CDR3 is 14 residues. CDR3 protein: CATKPAAENTEAFF. CDR3 nucleotides: TGTGCCACCAAGCCCGCAGCAGAGAACACTGAAGCTTTCTTT.

The chain's CDR3 is CASSYRGIGDTQYF. The CDR3 region has the DNA TGTGCCAGCAGTTACAGGGGAATTGGAGATACGCAGTATTTT. The chain links TRBV13 to TRBJ2-3, with 7 bases matching TRBD1. CDR1 is PRHDT and CDR2 is FYEKMQ in the germline V gene (reference sequence). The V and J ends lost 6 bases and 5 bases, in that order; junction bases with no gene match: 8. CDR3 length: 14 residues. Full variable domain (missing parts from reference TRBV13 and TRBJ2-3): AAGVIQSPRHLIKEKRETATLKCYPIPRHDTVYWYQQGPGQDPQFLISFYEKMQSDKGSIPDRFSAQQFSDYHSELNMSSLELGDSALYFCASSYRGIGDTQYFGPGTRLTVL.

V is TRBV5-1 and J is TRBJ2-5, with TRBD2 as a possible D gene (5 bases). The CDR3 is 13 amino acids. Between the trimmed V and J ends, which lost 0 bases and 2 bases, there was a span of 5 bases. Germline V gene lookup returns CDR1 SGHRS and CDR2 YFSETQ. The CDR3 DNA follows: TGCGCCAGCAGCTTGGGGACTCAAGAGACCCAGTACTTC. Translated, it gives CASSLGTQETQYF.

The gene calls are TRBV27 and TRBJ2-3; D is unclear. The germline V gene has CDR1 MNHEY and CDR2 SMNVEV (reference sequence). The CDR3 covers 15 residues. V dropped 2 bases and J dropped 6 bases, with 15 bases sitting between them. CDR3 sequence: CASSLRVRFGDTQYF. In DNA form, the CDR3 reads TGTGCCAGCAGTTTACGGGTCAGATTTGGGGATACGCAGTATTTT.

The J gene is TRBJ2-6, the V gene TRBV13; D unclear. Trimming left V 4 bases short and J 0 bases short, with 10 bases between. The V gene's germline CDR1 is PRHDT and CDR2 FYEKMQ (reference sequence). CDR3 length: 16 amino acids. CDR3 residues: CASSYQSNSGANVLTF. CDR3 in DNA: TGTGCCAGCAGCTACCAGTCAAACTCTGGGGCCAACGTCCTGACTTTC.

The gene calls are TRBV27 and TRBJ2-1; tentatively, D is TRBD2 (5 bases). The CDR3 consists of 15 residues. With 2 bases removed from V and 0 bases from J, the gap between germline ends came to 8 bases. The V gene's germline CDR1 is MNHEY and CDR2 SMNVEV (reference sequence). DNA of the CDR3: TGTGCCAGCAGTTTAGGTGCGGGCTCCTACAATGAGCAGTTCTTC. This codes for CASSLGAGSYNEQFF.

The chain has TRBV2 and TRBJ2-5; D possibly corresponds to TRBD1 (5 bases). The germline V and J ends were trimmed by 4 bases and 1 base, with 7 bases remaining between them. CDR1 SNHLY and CDR2 FYNNEI come from the germline V gene. CDR3 length: 13 residues. CDR3 bases: TGTGCCAGCAGTGTAGACAGCCAAGAGACCCAGTACTTC. Its protein product is CASSVDSQETQYF.